This TCR beta chain was sequenced during a study of beta chain features in type 1 diabetes. Study conclusions and caveats: Across all four CD4+ subsets, people with type 1 diabetes showed modestly shorter TCRB CDR3s.

The CDR3 is 12 residues long. CDR1 SGHNT and CDR2 YYREEE come from the germline V gene (reference sequence). V shed 7 bases and J 7 bases; nucleotides not matched to a gene: 6. Sequenced material consisted of expressed TCRB transcripts (all of the isolated RNA was reverse transcribed). Sequencing was performed with immunoSEQ multiplex PCR; in TCRdb, only in-frame clones are kept and a portion is missing. The repertoire holds 250,000 to 300,000 clones, with approximately 14% as singletons. This clone was picked up a small number of times. Its antigen is as yet unknown. This sequence originates from a man aged 30 to 39 with type 1 diabetes. The chain employs TRBV5-4 and TRBJ2-5; TRBD1 matches at 8 bases. The material sequenced was naive CD4+ T cells from blood. In DNA, the CDR3 is TGTGCCAGCTTAGTAACAGGGGGGACCCAGTACTTC. As protein: CASLVTGGTQYF.